Shown below are 12 T cell receptor beta chains from a single sample sequenced in a study of CD8 T cells in Susac syndrome. With random hexamers, reverse transcription was performed on about 0.5 to 1 ug of RNA. TCRdb fed the immunoSEQ multiplex PCR reads into MiXCR, producing one record per CDR3 protein. The sample has about 120,000 distinct CDR3 sequences, less than 95% seen once. What was sequenced was CD4+ T cells from PBMCs. Receptors were obtained from a human donor in good health.

This sequence joins TRBV2 and TRBJ2-7; D is tentatively TRBD1 or TRBD2 (5 bases each). This CDR3 region has 13 residues. V shed 4 bases and J shed 5 bases, with 12 bases lying between them. Germline CDR1 is SNHLY and CDR2 is FYNNEI. Written as DNA, the CDR3 is TGTGCCAGCAGTGGGCAGGGAGTCCACGAGCAGTACTTC. Amino acids: CASSGQGVHEQYF.

J is TRBJ2-1 and V is TRBV13; D is perhaps TRBD1 or TRBD2 (7 bases each). The V gene's germline CDR1 is PRHDT and CDR2 FYEKMQ (reference sequence). V lost 5 bases, J lost 4 bases, and 21 bases lay in between. The CDR3 is 17 amino acids. This chain's CDR3 is CASSTPAGGGIYNEQFF. CDR3 DNA sequence: TGTGCCAGCAGCACCCCCGCAGGGGGGGGCATTTACAATGAGCAGTTCTTC.

As concerns this clonotype: One end of the junction does not line up with germline, which may come from a read error. The CDR3 region has the DNA TGTGCCAGCTCACCTCCGTCCCTCCCAGGCTATGACTACACCTTC. Amino acids: CASSPPSLPGYDYTF. V is TRBV18 and J is TRBJ1-2; D gene uncertain. The germline CDR1 and CDR2 sequences are KGHSH and LQKENI. The CDR3 consists of 15 residues.

CDR3 nucleotides: TGTGCCAGCAGCTTATTGGATGTGGAAGATACGCAGTATTTT. Protein product: CASSLLDVEDTQYF. The genes are TRBV7-8 and TRBJ2-3; D unclear. V was shortened by 2 bases and J by 5 bases, with 11 bases between the two germline ends. This CDR3 has 14 residues. The germline V gene has CDR1 SGHVS and CDR2 FQNEAQ.

This chain links TRBV30 with TRBJ2-1, with 11 bases identical to TRBD2. In germline, CDR1 is GTSNPN, CDR2 SVGIG (reference sequence). The CDR3 is made up of 15 amino acids. The V segment lost 1 base and the J segment 8 bases; nucleotides outside the gene matches: 7. The CDR3 sequence: CAWSELAGGADEQFF. The CDR3 nucleotides are TGTGCCTGGAGTGAGTTAGCGGGAGGGGCGGATGAGCAGTTCTTC.

V and J are TRBV20-1 and TRBJ2-3; TRBD1 aligns across 8 bases. V lost 6 bases to trimming and J lost 5 bases; unmatched junction nucleotides: 10. The CDR3 spans 14 residues. Looked up from germline, CDR1 is DFQATT and CDR2 is SNEGSKA (reference sequence). CDR3 sequence reads: CSARGQGSIDTQYF. In nucleotides, the CDR3 is TGCAGTGCCAGGGGGCAGGGGAGTATAGATACGCAGTATTTT.

This clonotype was seen just once. This sequence joins TRBV12-3 or TRBV12-4 and TRBJ1-2, with D maybe TRBD1 (6 bases). V was trimmed by 6 bases and J by 4 bases, leaving 12 bases between them. The CDR3 totals 13 residues. The CDR3 protein is CASSQGTPYGYTF. CDR3 DNA sequence: TGTGCCAGCAGCCAGGGGACACCCTATGGCTACACCTTC.

V usage is TRBV6-2 or TRBV6-3 and J usage is TRBJ2-1; D call uncertain. V was cut by 2 bases and J by 4 bases, with 9 bases left in between. CDR1 is MNHEY, CDR2 SVGEGT, per germline. The CDR3 runs 14 residues. CDR3 residues: CASSYGIEYNEQFF. The CDR3 DNA sequence: TGTGCCAGCAGTTACGGAATAGAGTACAATGAGCAGTTCTTC.

V gene TRBV11-2 combines with J gene TRBJ2-4; D is unresolved. Trimming cost V 1 base and J 0 bases, with 16 bases left between them. The length of the CDR3 is 18 residues. From germline, CDR1 is SGHAT and CDR2 FQNNGV. The CDR3: CASSLGRGVRLAKNIQYF. In DNA form, the CDR3 reads TGTGCCAGCAGCTTAGGTCGAGGAGTCCGACTAGCCAAAAACATTCAGTACTTC.

The chain has TRBV9 and TRBJ2-2; the match to TRBD2 covers 7 bases. V shed 1 base, J shed 5 bases, and the junction held 5 bases outside the gene matches. The CDR3 is made up of 15 amino acids. From germline, CDR1 is SGDLS and CDR2 YYNGEE. CDR3: CASSVSGRETGELFF. The CDR3 DNA reads as TGTGCCAGCAGCGTATCAGGGAGGGAGACCGGGGAGCTGTTTTTT.

The CDR3 reads CSAGGTEQYF. DNA of the CDR3: TGCAGCGCCGGGGGGACGGAGCAGTACTTC. V usage is TRBV29-1 and J usage is TRBJ2-7; 7 positions agree with TRBD2. Germline loops: CDR1 SQVTM, CDR2 ANQGSEA. This CDR3 is built from 10 residues. Losses at the gene ends were 7 bases for V and 7 bases for J; bases not matched to a gene: 4.

The chain joins TRBV5-1 to TRBJ2-3; D unresolved. Trimming took 0 bases from V and 5 from J, leaving 19 bases between them. From germline, CDR1 is SGHRS and CDR2 YFSETQ. This CDR3 is 17 amino acids long. The CDR3 nucleotides are TGCGCCAGCAGCTTGGTCGCGTCGATACTTACGGAAGATACGCAGTATTTT. This codes for CASSLVASILTEDTQYF. The full variable domain, with the rest looked up from reference TRBV5-1 and TRBJ2-3, is KAGVTQTPRYLIKTRGQQVTLSCSPISGHRSVSWYQQTPGQGLQFLFEYFSETQRNKGNFPGRFSGRQFSNSRSEMNVSTLELGDSALYLCASSLVASILTEDTQYFGPGTRLTVL.